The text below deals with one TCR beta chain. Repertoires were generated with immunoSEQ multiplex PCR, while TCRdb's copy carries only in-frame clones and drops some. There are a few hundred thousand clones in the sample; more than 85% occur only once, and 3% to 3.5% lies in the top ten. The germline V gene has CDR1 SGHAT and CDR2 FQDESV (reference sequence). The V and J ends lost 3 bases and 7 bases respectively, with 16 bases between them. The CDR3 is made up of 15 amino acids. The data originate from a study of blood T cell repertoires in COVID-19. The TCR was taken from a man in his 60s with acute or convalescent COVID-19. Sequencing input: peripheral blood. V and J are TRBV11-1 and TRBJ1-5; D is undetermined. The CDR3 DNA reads TGTGCCAGCAGCTTGTTTGCCCGCAGTCCCCAGCCCCAGCATTTT. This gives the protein CASSLFARSPQPQHF. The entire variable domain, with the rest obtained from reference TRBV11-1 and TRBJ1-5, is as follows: EAEVAQSPRYKITEKSQAVAFWCDPISGHATLYWYRQILGQGPELLVQFQDESVVDDSQLPKDRFSAERLKGVDSTLKIQPAELGDSAMYLCASSLFARSPQPQHFGDGTRLSIL.